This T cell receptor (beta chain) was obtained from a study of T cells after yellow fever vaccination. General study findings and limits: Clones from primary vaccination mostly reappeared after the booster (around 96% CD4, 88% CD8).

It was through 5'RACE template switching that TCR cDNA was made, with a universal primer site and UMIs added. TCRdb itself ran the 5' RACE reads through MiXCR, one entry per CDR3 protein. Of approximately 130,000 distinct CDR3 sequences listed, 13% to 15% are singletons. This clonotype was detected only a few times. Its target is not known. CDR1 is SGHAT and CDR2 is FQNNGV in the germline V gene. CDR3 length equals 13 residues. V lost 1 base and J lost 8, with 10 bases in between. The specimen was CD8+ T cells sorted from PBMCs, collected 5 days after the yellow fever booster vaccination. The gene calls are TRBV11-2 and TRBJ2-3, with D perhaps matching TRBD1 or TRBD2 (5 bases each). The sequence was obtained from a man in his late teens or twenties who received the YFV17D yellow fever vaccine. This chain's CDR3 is CASSLGGTGTQYF. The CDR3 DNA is TGTGCCAGCAGCTTAGGGGGGACGGGTACGCAGTATTTT. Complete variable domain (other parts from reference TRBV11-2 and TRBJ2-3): EAGVAQSPRYKIIEKRQSVAFWCNPISGHATLYWYQQILGQGPKLLIQFQNNGVVDDSQLPKDRFSAERLKGVDSTLKIQPAKLEDSAVYLCASSLGGTGTQYFGPGTRLTVL.